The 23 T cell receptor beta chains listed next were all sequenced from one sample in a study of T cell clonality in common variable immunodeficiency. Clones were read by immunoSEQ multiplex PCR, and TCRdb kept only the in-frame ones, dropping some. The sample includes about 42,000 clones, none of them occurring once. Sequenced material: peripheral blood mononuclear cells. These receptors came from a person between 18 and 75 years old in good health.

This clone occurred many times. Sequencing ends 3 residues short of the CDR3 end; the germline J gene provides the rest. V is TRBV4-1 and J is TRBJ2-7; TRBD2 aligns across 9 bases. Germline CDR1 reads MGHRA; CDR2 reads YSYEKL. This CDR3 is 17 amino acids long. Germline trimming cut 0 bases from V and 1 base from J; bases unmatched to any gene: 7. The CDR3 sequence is CASSQDTGTSISYEQYF. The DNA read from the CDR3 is TGCGCCAGCAGCCAAGATACTGGGACTAGCATTTCCTACGAG.

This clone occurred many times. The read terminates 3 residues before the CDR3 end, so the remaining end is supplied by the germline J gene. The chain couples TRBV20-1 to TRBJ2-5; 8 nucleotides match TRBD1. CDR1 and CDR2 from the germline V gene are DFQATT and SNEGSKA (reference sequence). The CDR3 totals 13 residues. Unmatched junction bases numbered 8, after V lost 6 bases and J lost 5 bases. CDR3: CSAGRGLGETQYF. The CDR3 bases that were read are TGCAGTGCCGGCAGGGGGCTCGGGGAGACC.

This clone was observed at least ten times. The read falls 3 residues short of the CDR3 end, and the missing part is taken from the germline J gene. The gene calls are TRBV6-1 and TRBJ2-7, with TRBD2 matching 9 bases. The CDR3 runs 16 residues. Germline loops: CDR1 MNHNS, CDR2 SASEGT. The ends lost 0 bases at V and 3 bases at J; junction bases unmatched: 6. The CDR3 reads CASSEAGSGSYYEQYF. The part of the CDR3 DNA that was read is TGTGCCAGCAGTGAAGCTGGTAGCGGGAGCTACTACGAG.

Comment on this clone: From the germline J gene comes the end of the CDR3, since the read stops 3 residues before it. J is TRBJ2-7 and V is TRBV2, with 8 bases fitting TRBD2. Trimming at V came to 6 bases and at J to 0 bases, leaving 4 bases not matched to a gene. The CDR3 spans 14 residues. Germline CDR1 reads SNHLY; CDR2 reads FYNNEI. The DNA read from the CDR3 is TGTGCCAGCAGCGGACTAGCCATCTCCTACGAG. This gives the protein CASSGLAISYE. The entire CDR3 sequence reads CASSGLAISYEQYF.

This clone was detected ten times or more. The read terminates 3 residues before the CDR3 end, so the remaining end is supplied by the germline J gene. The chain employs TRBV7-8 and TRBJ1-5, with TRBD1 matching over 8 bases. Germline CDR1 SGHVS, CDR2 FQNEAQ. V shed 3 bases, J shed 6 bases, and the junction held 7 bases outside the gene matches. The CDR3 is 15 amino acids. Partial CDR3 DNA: TGTGCCAGCAGCTTCTCGGACAGGGAGCTTCAGCCC. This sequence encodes CASSFSDRELQP. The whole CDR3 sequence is CASSFSDRELQPQHF.

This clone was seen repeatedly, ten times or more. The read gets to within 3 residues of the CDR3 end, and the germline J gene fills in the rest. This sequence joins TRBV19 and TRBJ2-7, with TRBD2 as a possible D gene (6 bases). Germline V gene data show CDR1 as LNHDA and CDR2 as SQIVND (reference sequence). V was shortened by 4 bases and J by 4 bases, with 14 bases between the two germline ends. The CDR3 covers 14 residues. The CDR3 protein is CASSRGVGNYEQYF. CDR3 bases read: TGTGCCAGTAGTAGGGGGGTCGGAAATTACGAG.

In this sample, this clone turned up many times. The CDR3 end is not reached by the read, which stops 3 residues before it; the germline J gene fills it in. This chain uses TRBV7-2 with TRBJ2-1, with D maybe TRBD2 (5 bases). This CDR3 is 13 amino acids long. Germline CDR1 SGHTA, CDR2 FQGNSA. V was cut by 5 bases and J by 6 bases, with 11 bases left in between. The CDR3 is CASSQLDFNEQFF. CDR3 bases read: TGTGCCAGCAGCCAACTAGATTTCAATGAG.

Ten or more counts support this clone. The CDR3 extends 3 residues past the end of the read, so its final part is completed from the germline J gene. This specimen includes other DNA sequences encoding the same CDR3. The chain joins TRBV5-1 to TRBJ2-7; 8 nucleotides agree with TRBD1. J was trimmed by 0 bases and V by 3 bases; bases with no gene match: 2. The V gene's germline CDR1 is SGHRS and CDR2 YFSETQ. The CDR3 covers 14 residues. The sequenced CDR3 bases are TGCGCCAGCAGCTCCGGACAGGGCTCCTACGAG. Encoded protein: CASSSGQGSYE. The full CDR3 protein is CASSSGQGSYEQYF. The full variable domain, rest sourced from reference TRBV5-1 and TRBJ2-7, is KAGVTQTPRYLIKTRGQQVTLSCSPISGHRSVSWYQQTPGQGLQFLFEYFSETQRNKGNFPGRFSGRQFSNSRSEMNVSTLELGDSALYLCASSSGQGSYEQYFGPGTRLTVT.

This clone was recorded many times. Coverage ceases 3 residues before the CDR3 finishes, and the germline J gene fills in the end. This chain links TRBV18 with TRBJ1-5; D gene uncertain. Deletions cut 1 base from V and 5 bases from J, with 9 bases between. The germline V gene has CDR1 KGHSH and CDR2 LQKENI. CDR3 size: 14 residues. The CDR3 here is CASSPREGHQPQHF. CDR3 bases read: TGTGCCAGCTCACCACGTGAAGGTCATCAGCCC.

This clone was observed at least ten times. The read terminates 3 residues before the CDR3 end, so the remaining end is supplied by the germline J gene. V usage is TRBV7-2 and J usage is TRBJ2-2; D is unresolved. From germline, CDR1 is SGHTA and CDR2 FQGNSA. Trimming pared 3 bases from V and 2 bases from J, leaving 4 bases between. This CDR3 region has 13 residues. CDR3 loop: CASSFRNTGELFF. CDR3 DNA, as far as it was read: TGTGCCAGCAGCTTCCGTAACACCGGGGAG.

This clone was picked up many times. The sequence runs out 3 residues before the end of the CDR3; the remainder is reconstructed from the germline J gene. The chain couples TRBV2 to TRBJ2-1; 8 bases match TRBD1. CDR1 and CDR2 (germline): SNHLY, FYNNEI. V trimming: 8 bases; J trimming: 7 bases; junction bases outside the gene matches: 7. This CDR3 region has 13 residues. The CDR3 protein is CASHRGRGNEQFF. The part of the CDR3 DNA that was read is TGTGCCAGCCACAGGGGGAGAGGGAATGAG.

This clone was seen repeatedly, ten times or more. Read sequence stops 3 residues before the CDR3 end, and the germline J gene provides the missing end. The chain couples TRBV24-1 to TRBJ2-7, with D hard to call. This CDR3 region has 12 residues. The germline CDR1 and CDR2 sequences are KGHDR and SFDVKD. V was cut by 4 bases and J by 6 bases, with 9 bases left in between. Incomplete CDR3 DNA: TGTGCCACCAGTGACTCCGGTGGCGAG. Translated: CATSDSGGE. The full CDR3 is CATSDSGGEQYF.

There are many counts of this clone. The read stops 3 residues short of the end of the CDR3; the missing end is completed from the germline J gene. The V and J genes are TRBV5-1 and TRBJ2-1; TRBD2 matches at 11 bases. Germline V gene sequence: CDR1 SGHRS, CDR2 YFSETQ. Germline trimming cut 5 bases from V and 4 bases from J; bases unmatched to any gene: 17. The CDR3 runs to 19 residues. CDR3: CASSLNPGLAERRYNEQFF. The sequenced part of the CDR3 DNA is TGCGCCAGCAGTCTGAACCCGGGACTAGCGGAGCGGAGATACAATGAG.

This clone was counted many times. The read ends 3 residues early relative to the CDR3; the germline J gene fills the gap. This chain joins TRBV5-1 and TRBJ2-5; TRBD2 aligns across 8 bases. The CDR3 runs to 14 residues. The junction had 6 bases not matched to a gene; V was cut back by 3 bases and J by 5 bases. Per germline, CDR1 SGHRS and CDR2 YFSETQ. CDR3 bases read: TGCGCCAGCAGCTACGGGAGGGGGACGGAGACC. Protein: CASSYGRGTET. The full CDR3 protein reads CASSYGRGTETQYF.

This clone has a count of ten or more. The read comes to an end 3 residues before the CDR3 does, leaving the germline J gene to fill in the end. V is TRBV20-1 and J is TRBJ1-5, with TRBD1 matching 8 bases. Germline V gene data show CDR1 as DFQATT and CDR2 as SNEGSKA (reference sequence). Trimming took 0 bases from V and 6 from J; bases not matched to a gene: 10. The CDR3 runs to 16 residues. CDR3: CSARDFRAGGRQPQHF. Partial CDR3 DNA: TGCAGTGCTAGAGATTTCCGGGCAGGGGGCCGTCAGCCC.

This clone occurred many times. The part of the CDR3 DNA that was read is TGTGCCAGCAGCTTAGCGGCAGGAGGAGAGGAGACC. It encodes CASSLAAGGEET. The full CDR3 sequence reads CASSLAAGGEETQYF. This rearrangement joins TRBV7-9 to TRBJ2-5; D is perhaps TRBD2 (5 bases). Read coverage stops 3 residues before the CDR3 terminus; the germline J gene supplies the remainder. The CDR3 covers 15 residues. Trimming took off 0 bases at V and 5 bases at J, with 13 bases between the two ends. The germline V gene encodes CDR1 SEHNR and CDR2 FQNEAQ (reference sequence).

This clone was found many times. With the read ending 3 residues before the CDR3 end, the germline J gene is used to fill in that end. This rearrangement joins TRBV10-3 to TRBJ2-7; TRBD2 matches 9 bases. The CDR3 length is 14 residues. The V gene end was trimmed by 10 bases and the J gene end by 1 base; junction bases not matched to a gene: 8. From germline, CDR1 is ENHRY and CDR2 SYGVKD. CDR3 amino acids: CATLPSGVSYEQYF. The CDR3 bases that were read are TGTGCCACCCTCCCTAGCGGGGTTTCCTACGAG.

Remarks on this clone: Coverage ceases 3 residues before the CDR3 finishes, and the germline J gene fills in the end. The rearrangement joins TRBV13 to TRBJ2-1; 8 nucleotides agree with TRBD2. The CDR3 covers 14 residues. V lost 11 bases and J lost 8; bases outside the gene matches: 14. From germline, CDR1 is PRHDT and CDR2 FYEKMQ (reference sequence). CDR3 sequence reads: CAGNPPSGSHEQFF. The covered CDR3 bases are TGTGCCGGCAACCCCCCTAGCGGGTCGCATGAG.

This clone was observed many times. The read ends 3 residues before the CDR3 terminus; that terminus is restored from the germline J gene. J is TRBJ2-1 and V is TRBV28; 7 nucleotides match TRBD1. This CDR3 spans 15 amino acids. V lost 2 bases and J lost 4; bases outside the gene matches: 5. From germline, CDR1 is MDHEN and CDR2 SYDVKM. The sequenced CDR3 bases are TGTGCCAGCAGTTTAGAGGGGGCGCAGTACAATGAG. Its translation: CASSLEGAQYNE. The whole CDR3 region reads CASSLEGAQYNEQFF.

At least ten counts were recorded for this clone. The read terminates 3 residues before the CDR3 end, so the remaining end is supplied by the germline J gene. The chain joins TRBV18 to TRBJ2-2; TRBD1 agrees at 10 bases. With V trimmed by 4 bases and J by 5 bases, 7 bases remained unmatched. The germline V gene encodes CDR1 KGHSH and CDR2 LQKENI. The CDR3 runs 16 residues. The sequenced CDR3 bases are TGTGCCAGCTCACTCAAGACAGGGGGCTTTACCGGGGAG. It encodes CASSLKTGGFTGE. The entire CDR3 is CASSLKTGGFTGELFF. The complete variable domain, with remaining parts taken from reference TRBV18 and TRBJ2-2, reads NAGVMQNPRHLVRRRGQEARLRCSPMKGHSHVYWYRQLPEEGLKFMVYLQKENIIDESGMPKERFSAEFPKEGPSILRIQQVVRGDSAAYFCASSLKTGGFTGELFFGEGSRLTVL.

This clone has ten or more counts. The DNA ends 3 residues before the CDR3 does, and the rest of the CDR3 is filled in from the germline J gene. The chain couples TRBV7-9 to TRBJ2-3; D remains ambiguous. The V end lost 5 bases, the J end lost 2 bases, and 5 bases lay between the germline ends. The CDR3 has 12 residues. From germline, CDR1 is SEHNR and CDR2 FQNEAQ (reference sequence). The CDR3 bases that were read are TGTGCCAGCAGCCCCCACACAGATACG. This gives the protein CASSPHTDT. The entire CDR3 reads CASSPHTDTQYF. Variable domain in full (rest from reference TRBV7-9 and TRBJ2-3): DTGVSQNPRHKITKRGQNVTFRCDPISEHNRLYWYRQTLGQGPEFLTYFQNEAQLEKSRLLSDRFSAERPKGSFSTLEIQRTEQGDSAMYLCASSPHTDTQYFGPGTRLTVL.

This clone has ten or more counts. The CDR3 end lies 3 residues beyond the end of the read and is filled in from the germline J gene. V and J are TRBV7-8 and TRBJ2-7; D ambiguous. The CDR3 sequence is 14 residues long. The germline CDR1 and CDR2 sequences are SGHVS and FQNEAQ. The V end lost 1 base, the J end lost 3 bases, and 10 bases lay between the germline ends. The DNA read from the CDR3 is TGTGCCAGCAGCTTAGTGGCTCTAGGCTACGAG. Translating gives CASSLVALGYE. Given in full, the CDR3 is CASSLVALGYEQYF. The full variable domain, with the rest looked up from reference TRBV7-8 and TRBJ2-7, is GAGVSQSPRYKVAKRGQDVALRCDPISGHVSLFWYQQALGQGPEFLTYFQNEAQLDKSGLPSDRFFAERPEGSVSTLKIQRTQQEDSAVYLCASSLVALGYEQYFGPGTRLTVT.

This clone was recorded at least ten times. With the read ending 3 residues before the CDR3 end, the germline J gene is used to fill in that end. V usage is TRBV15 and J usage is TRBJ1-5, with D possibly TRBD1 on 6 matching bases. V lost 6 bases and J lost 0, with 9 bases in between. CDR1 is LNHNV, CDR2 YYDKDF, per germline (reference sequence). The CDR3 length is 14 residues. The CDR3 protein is CATSEDSSNQPQHF. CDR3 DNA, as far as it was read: TGTGCCACCAGTGAGGACAGTAGCAATCAGCCC.